Included here is one T cell receptor (beta chain) sequence, with context. Every TCR library drew on approximately 3,700 ng of total RNA. After re-calling the 5' RACE reads, TCRdb lists one entry per CDR3 protein, DNA absent. In all, the sample yields fewer than 550,000 distinct CDR3 sequences. The CDR3 runs 18 residues. Germline V CDR1 and CDR2: SNHLY, FYNNEI. These data originate in a study of monozygotic twins with inflammatory bowel disease. The sample consisted of blood. The receptor comes from a human donor with ulcerative colitis or Crohn's disease, or a healthy co-twin of an affected twin (not recorded which). The chain couples TRBV2 to TRBJ2-1; TCRdb picks TRBD2, but there is no DNA to check that call. The CDR3 sequence: CASSPPGLAGAFYNEQFF.